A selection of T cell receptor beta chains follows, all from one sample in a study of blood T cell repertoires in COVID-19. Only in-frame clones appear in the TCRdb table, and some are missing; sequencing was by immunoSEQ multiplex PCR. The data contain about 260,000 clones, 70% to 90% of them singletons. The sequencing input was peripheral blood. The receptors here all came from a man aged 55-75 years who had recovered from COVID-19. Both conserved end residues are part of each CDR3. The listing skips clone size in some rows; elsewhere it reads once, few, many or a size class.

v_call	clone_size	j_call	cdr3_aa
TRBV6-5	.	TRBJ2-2	CASSFPRSVGGELFF
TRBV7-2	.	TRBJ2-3	CASTRPNTDTQYF
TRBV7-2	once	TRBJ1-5	CASSHLSARQPQHF
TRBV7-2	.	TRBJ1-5	CASSQTGGSQPQHF
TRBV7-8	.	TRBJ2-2	CASSLVGRTSGPANTGELFF
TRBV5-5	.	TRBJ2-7	CASSLLTAVGSSANSYEQYF
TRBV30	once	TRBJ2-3	CAWTPGGASGTDTQYF
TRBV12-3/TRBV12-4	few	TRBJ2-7	CASSPGFYEQYF
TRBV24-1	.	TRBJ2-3	CATSDRGQGYADTQYF
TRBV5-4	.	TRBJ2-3	CASSLDGGAGTDTQYF
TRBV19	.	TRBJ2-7	CASSFMGHGEQYF
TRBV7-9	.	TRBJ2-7	CASSQGSSYEQYF
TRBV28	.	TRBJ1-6	CASVSGGWYSSPLHF
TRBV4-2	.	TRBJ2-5	CASSQGEASGGSRETQYF
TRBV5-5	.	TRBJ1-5	CASTPGLGGNQPQHF
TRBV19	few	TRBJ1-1	CASIGATEAFF
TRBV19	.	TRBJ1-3	CASSIRTLKGLGNTIYF
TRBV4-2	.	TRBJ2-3	CASSRTSGNTDTQYF
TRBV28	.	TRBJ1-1	CASRGTGVRPEAFF
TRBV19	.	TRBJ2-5	CASSRGSQETQYF
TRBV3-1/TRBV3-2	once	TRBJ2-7	CASSPPGRGPPYEQYF
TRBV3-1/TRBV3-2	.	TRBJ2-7	CASSPSAGGAYEQYF
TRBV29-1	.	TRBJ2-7	CSASTLVGQYF
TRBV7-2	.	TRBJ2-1	CASSAGQGRNYNEQFF
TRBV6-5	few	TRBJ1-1	CASSYSTSGANTEAFF
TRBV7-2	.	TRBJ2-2	CASSPRLAGISGELFF